Listed here are 7 T cell receptor beta chains from one sample, sequenced in a study of T cell changes during pregnancy in multiple sclerosis. Some clones are missing from TCRdb's copy, which holds only in-frame ones; the method was immunoSEQ multiplex PCR. The table has about 89,000 clones, over 90% seen once. The source material was peripheral blood, sampled in the third trimester of pregnancy. The receptors shown here come from a female donor with multiple sclerosis, enrolled in a pregnancy study.

The table lists this clone with a count of one. The gene calls are TRBV28 and TRBJ1-3, with TRBD1 identical over 8 bases. This CDR3 is built from 17 residues. The germline gives CDR1 MDHEN, CDR2 SYDVKM. After removal of 3 bases from V and 3 bases from J, the junction contained 10 bases not matched to a gene. CDR3 in amino acids: CASSFLGTGYSGNTIYF. The CDR3 DNA reads as TGTGCCAGCAGTTTTTTAGGGACAGGTTATAGTGGAAACACCATATATTTT.

The chain recombines TRBV5-1 with TRBJ2-2, with D perhaps TRBD1 (7 bases). The CDR3 covers 15 residues. The V gene lost 7 bases and the J gene lost 4 bases, with 17 bases spanning the gap. Germline values: CDR1 SGHRS, CDR2 YFSETQ. Written as DNA, the CDR3 is TGCGCCAGCGCGGTCGACAGGGAGGCCACCGGGGAGCTGTTTTTT. It specifies CASAVDREATGELFF. The full variable domain, its missing parts supplied by reference TRBV5-1 and TRBJ2-2, is KAGVTQTPRYLIKTRGQQVTLSCSPISGHRSVSWYQQTPGQGLQFLFEYFSETQRNKGNFPGRFSGRQFSNSRSEMNVSTLELGDSALYLCASAVDREATGELFFGEGSRLTVL.

This clone showed up just once. The V and J genes are TRBV14 and TRBJ2-7; a possible D gene is TRBD2 (7 bases). CDR1 and CDR2 (germline): SGHDN, FVKESK. There are 17 residues in the CDR3. Trimming left V 0 bases short and J 0 bases short, with 15 bases between. In nucleotides, the CDR3 is TGTGCCAGCAGCCAAGAGATGGGGGGGGCTACCTCCTACGAGCAGTACTTC. Encoded protein: CASSQEMGGATSYEQYF.

J is TRBJ2-7 and V is TRBV7-2; 9 bases fit TRBD2. CDR1 and CDR2 (germline): SGHTA, FQGNSA. With 4 bases clipped from V and 10 bases from J, the junction kept 8 bases outside the gene matches. The CDR3 consists of 13 residues. CDR3 region: CASSWVAGVEQYF. The CDR3 DNA is TGTGCCAGCAGCTGGGTAGCGGGAGTTGAACAGTACTTC. The full variable domain, completed using reference TRBV7-2 and TRBJ2-7, is GAGVSQSPSNKVTEKGKDVELRCDPISGHTALYWYRQSLGQGLEFLIYFQGNSAPDKSGLPSDRFSAERTGGSVSTLTIQRTQQEDSAVYLCASSWVAGVEQYFGPGTRLTVT.

The chain has TRBV27 and TRBJ2-7, with no clear D. Per the germline V gene, CDR1 is MNHEY and CDR2 is SMNVEV (reference sequence). The V and J ends lost 5 bases and 4 bases respectively, with 21 bases between them. The CDR3 is made up of 16 amino acids. The CDR3 region is CASSPLGRPSGYEQYF. The CDR3 DNA is TGTGCCAGCAGTCCCCTAGGCCGTCCGTCTGGTTACGAGCAGTACTTC.

V gene TRBV29-1 combines with J gene TRBJ2-1, with 8 bases identical to TRBD2. The CDR3 is 16 amino acids. Germline-derived CDR1 and CDR2 are SQVTM and ANQGSEA. V trimming: 8 bases; J trimming: 1 base; junction bases outside the gene matches: 13. For the CDR3, the DNA is TGCAGCTCAATCGCCCCCTTAGCGGGATCCTACAATGAGCAGTTCTTC. Its translation is CSSIAPLAGSYNEQFF.

As DNA, the CDR3 is TGTGCCAGCAGCTCTTATGCGGACAGCCAAGAGACCCAGTACTTC. Its translation: CASSSYADSQETQYF. V usage is TRBV7-9 and J usage is TRBJ2-5, with D possibly matching TRBD1 (6 bases). Trimming shortened V by 4 bases and J by 1 base, and 13 bases separated the two germline ends. Germline V lookup: CDR1 SEHNR, CDR2 FQNEAQ (reference sequence). This CDR3 comprises 15 residues.